This T cell receptor (beta chain) is drawn from a study of T cell repertoires in cytomegalovirus infection. TCRdb redid the calling of the reads with MiXCR, one entry per CDR3 protein. The profile covers hundreds of thousands of distinct CDR3 sequences, with roughly 36% appearing a single time and roughly 2.8% taken by the ten largest. This clonotype occurred a few times. Its antigen is unknown. The CDR3 runs to 16 residues. Germline trimming cut 5 bases from V and 5 bases from J; bases unmatched to any gene: 12. Germline CDR1 is LNHDA and CDR2 is SQIVND (reference sequence). Study-wide results and caveats: Identification of carriers of CMV plus the relevant HLA was performed using cumulative public TCR beta family frequency.

The chain recombines TRBV19 with TRBJ2-3; 8 nucleotides agree with TRBD2. This clonotype originated in a human donor in good health (CMV status not recorded). Some clones in this sample may be carry-over from other donors' samples. Sequenced: PBMCs. The CDR3 reads CASSRRERGTQDTQYF. CDR3 nucleotides: TGTGCCAGTAGTCGGCGTGAGCGGGGGACCCAAGATACGCAGTATTTT.